The source of this T cell receptor beta chain is a study of blood T cell repertoires in COVID-19. Study context: Sites in the United States, Italy and Spain provided acute and convalescent COVID-19 samples. In each case, the material was cDNA or gDNA derived from T cells, B-cell-depleted T cells, or PBMCs.

The CDR3 is 15 residues long. Germline V gene lookup returns CDR1 SGHRS and CDR2 YFSETQ. V dropped 3 bases and J dropped 5 bases, with 17 bases sitting between them. Original processing methods: For nucleated cells, counts were estimated from reference gene primer amplification. The repertoire was sequenced with immunoSEQ multiplex PCR; TCRdb's copy has only in-frame clones and lacks some. Clone size and V and J calls were adopted from that table, with D and trimming inferred from the DNA. The sample shows some 150,000 clones, roughly 89% of them seen only once. This TCR was sampled from an older woman who had recovered from COVID-19. The sample taken for sequencing was peripheral blood. This chain links TRBV5-1 with TRBJ2-5; a weak D match, TRBD2 (6 bases). The CDR3 here is CASSSDRGAGETQYF. In nucleotides, the CDR3 is TGCGCCAGCAGCTCCGACAGAGGCGCGGGGGAGACCCAGTACTTC.